The clone carrying this TCR beta chain was found a few times. What it binds is not known. TCRdb keeps only in-frame clones here, not all; method: immunoSEQ multiplex PCR. The sample includes about 83,000 clones, 85% to 95% of them seen just once. This entry belongs to a study of human versus mouse CDR3 diversity and MHC coevolution. On the study more broadly: Reportedly, immunoSEQ detects one in 200,000 T cells with minimized PCR bias. Whole-study results and caveats: iCHAO1 estimated the human TCR beta repertoire at about 1.5 million clonotypes. Most of the three human donors had the lowest clonal inequality. Human CDR3s averaged more deletions and insertions than mouse CDR3s.

This TCR was recovered from a person aged 25-75 years in good health. Specimen: naive CD4+ T cells from blood. The subset denotes: CD45RO-negative CD62L-positive naive CD4 T cells.

CDR3 in DNA: TGTGCCAGCTCACCATCCTGGGACTCTAACTATGGCTACACCTTC. Its translation: CASSPSWDSNYGYTF. V usage is TRBV18 and J usage is TRBJ1-2, with a tentative D call TRBD1 (5 bases). The CDR3 runs to 15 residues. V dropped 2 bases and J dropped 0 bases, with 10 bases sitting between them. Per germline, CDR1 KGHSH and CDR2 LQKENI.